These 17 T cell receptor beta chains were all obtained from the same sample, sequenced in a study of OX40 agonist ivuxolimab in advanced cancers. TCRdb's table, derived via immunoSEQ multiplex PCR, lists solely in-frame clones and lacks some. Of about 77,000 clones in the sample, about 90% were seen once. This sample comprised CD4+ or CD8+ T cells sorted from blood, obtained in a trial of the OX40 agonist ivuxolimab. These TCRs come from an adult with an advanced solid tumor such as melanoma, head and neck, liver or kidney cancer.

In DNA form, the CDR3 reads TGTGCCACCAGCAGAGGTACTTTCTCCTACAATGAGCAGTTCTTC. This translates into CATSRGTFSYNEQFF. The chain couples TRBV15 to TRBJ2-1, with no clear D. V dropped 1 base and J dropped 0 bases, with 7 bases sitting between them. This CDR3 comprises 15 residues. Germline lookup yields CDR1 LNHNV and CDR2 YYDKDF (reference sequence). The full variable domain, completed using reference TRBV15 and TRBJ2-1, is DAMVIQNPRYQVTQFGKPVTLSCSQTLNHNVMYWYQQKSSQAPKLLFHYYDKDFNNEADTPDNFQSRRPNTSFCFLDIRSPGLGDTAMYLCATSRGTFSYNEQFFGPGTRLTVL.

The rearrangement links TRBV6-1 to TRBJ2-1; 12 bases align to TRBD1. The CDR3 contains 16 residues. The ends lost 1 base at V and 7 bases at J; junction bases unmatched: 5. Germline V gene data show CDR1 as MNHNS and CDR2 as SASEGT. The chain's CDR3 is CASSEEGQGAGNEQFF. DNA for the CDR3: TGTGCCAGCAGTGAAGAGGGACAGGGGGCAGGAAATGAGCAGTTCTTC.

V and J are TRBV28 and TRBJ1-2, with D perhaps matching TRBD1 (5 bases). V shed 7 bases and J shed 0 bases, with 12 bases lying between them. The germline V gene encodes CDR1 MDHEN and CDR2 SYDVKM. There are 14 residues in the CDR3. The CDR3 here is CASTLGGANYGYTF. CDR3 nucleotide sequence: TGTGCCAGCACTCTCGGGGGGGCTAACTATGGCTACACCTTC.

The V gene is TRBV7-2, the J gene TRBJ2-7; tentatively, D is TRBD2 (5 bases). V lost 1 base to trimming and J lost 6 bases, with 10 bases between them. Germline V CDR1 and CDR2: SGHTA, FQGNSA. The CDR3 spans 13 residues. The CDR3 is CASSLVDSTEQYF. In DNA, the CDR3 is TGTGCCAGCAGCTTAGTGGACTCCACCGAGCAGTACTTC. Filled out from reference TRBV7-2 and TRBJ2-7, the complete variable domain reads GAGVSQSPSNKVTEKGKDVELRCDPISGHTALYWYRQSLGQGLEFLIYFQGNSAPDKSGLPSDRFSAERTGGSVSTLTIQRTQQEDSAVYLCASSLVDSTEQYFGPGTRLTVT.

J is TRBJ1-1 and V is TRBV7-2; TRBD1 is a possible D gene (5 bases). Trimming left V 5 bases short and J 7 bases short, with 17 bases between. This CDR3 has 14 amino acids. The V gene's germline CDR1 is SGHTA and CDR2 FQGNSA. The CDR3 reads CASSPLGGSVEAFF. CDR3 DNA: TGTGCCAGCAGCCCCCTCGGGGGGTCGGTTGAAGCTTTCTTT.

V gene TRBV11-2 combines with J gene TRBJ1-1; 9 bases are shared with TRBD1. The CDR3 extends over 15 amino acids. In germline, CDR1 is SGHAT, CDR2 FQNNGV. With V trimmed by 3 bases and J by 5 bases, 7 bases remained unmatched. CDR3 in amino acids: CASSLTGGRRTEAFF. The CDR3 nucleotides read TGTGCCAGCAGCTTGACAGGGGGTCGGAGGACTGAAGCTTTCTTT. Supplemented by reference TRBV11-2 and TRBJ1-1, the full variable domain reads EAGVAQSPRYKIIEKRQSVAFWCNPISGHATLYWYQQILGQGPKLLIQFQNNGVVDDSQLPKDRFSAERLKGVDSTLKIQPAKLEDSAVYLCASSLTGGRRTEAFFGQGTRLTVV.

The chain couples TRBV6-6 to TRBJ2-7; no reliable D call. V dropped 5 bases and J dropped 6 bases, with 8 bases sitting between them. The CDR3 is 11 amino acids. The germline V gene has CDR1 MNHNY and CDR2 SVGAGI (reference sequence). The CDR3 nucleotides are TGTGCCAGCAGTCCAAGCTCCGAGCAGTACTTC. The encoded protein is CASSPSSEQYF.

The chain couples TRBV27 to TRBJ2-1; D remains unclear. The CDR3 has 16 residues. Trimming cost V 0 bases and J 3 bases, with 12 bases left between them. The germline V gene encodes CDR1 MNHEY and CDR2 SMNVEV (reference sequence). The CDR3 loop is CASSLSLSRGYNEQFF. The CDR3 nucleotides read TGTGCCAGCAGTTTATCCCTTAGTAGAGGCTACAATGAGCAGTTCTTC.

V usage is TRBV5-1 and J usage is TRBJ1-1; D is possibly TRBD1 (6 bases). Trimming took off 3 bases at V and 3 bases at J, with 9 bases between the two ends. The germline V gene encodes CDR1 SGHRS and CDR2 YFSETQ. This CDR3 comprises 13 residues. The CDR3 DNA sequence: TGCGCCAGCAGCTCGAGGGGGGACACTGAAGCTTTCTTT. Translation: CASSSRGDTEAFF.

The chain employs TRBV11-3 and TRBJ2-5; 13 bases fit TRBD2. Germline assignment: CDR1 SGHNT and CDR2 YENEEA. This CDR3 has 18 residues. With V trimmed by 0 bases and J by 4 bases, 8 bases remained unmatched. CDR3 residues: CASSLDPPTSGGRETQYF. Written as DNA, the CDR3 is TGTGCCAGCAGCTTAGATCCCCCGACTAGCGGGGGGCGAGAGACCCAGTACTTC.

This rearrangement joins TRBV7-2 to TRBJ2-5, with D maybe TRBD1 (5 bases). The V end lost 10 bases, the J end lost 5 bases, and 17 bases lay between the germline ends. Germline CDR1 is SGHTA and CDR2 is FQGNSA. The CDR3 is 13 residues long. DNA for the CDR3: TGTGCCACCGAAAAGGGGAAGGGCGAGACCCAGTACTTC. Translated: CATEKGKGETQYF.

This chain links TRBV28 with TRBJ1-1; no clear D gene. The CDR3 has 13 amino acids. The germline V gene has CDR1 MDHEN and CDR2 SYDVKM. Trimming cost V 7 bases and J 7 bases, with 16 bases left between them. The CDR3 DNA sequence: TGTGCCAGCACTCCGGGTCTTCTACGTGAAGCTTTCTTT. The encoded protein is CASTPGLLREAFF.

The chain combines TRBV6-1 with TRBJ1-2; 7 nucleotides match TRBD1. The junction had 11 bases not matched to a gene; V was cut back by 8 bases and J by 5 bases. This CDR3 is built from 14 residues. CDR1 and CDR2 (germline): MNHNS, SASEGT. This chain's CDR3 is CASCGVQGNYGYTF. The CDR3 DNA sequence: TGTGCCAGCTGTGGAGTACAGGGGAATTATGGCTACACCTTC.

V gene TRBV28 combines with J gene TRBJ1-3; D not certain. The CDR3 has 16 amino acids. Trimming removed 4 bases at V and 0 bases at J, with 13 bases between. Germline assignment: CDR1 MDHEN and CDR2 SYDVKM. The CDR3 DNA is TGTGCCAGCAGTTCGCACTCCTCCCCCTCTGGAAACACCATATATTTT. It is translated as CASSSHSSPSGNTIYF.

The rearrangement uses TRBV11-3 and TRBJ2-7, with D perhaps TRBD1 (6 bases). Per the germline V gene, CDR1 is SGHNT and CDR2 is YENEEA. This CDR3 comprises 15 residues. Trimming shortened V by 7 bases and J by 1 base, and 17 bases separated the two germline ends. The DNA for the CDR3 is TGTGCCAGCACCGCCCGGACAGAGCTTTCCTACGAGCAGTACTTC. Protein sequence: CASTARTELSYEQYF.

The chain has TRBV5-8 and TRBJ2-4, with D possibly being TRBD2 (5 bases). V was cut by 0 bases and J by 3 bases, with 16 bases left in between. The CDR3 has 17 amino acids. Germline assignment: CDR1 SGHTS and CDR2 YDEGEE. CDR3 sequence: CASSLVVAREDKNIQYF. As DNA, the CDR3 is TGTGCCAGCAGCTTGGTGGTAGCCCGGGAAGACAAAAACATTCAGTACTTC.

The V call is TRBV10-3, the J call TRBJ2-1; no clear D. The V end lost 2 bases, the J end lost 1 base, and 9 bases lay between the germline ends. In germline, CDR1 is ENHRY, CDR2 SYGVKD. This CDR3 comprises 15 residues. The CDR3 DNA reads TGTGCCATCAGTGAGGCAGGAGTTTCCTACAATGAGCAGTTCTTC. As protein: CAISEAGVSYNEQFF.